Sequencing of this TCR beta chain was carried out in a study of blood T cell repertoires in COVID-19. Clones were read by immunoSEQ multiplex PCR, and TCRdb kept only the in-frame ones, dropping some. This sample has 150,000 to 200,000 clones, with over 70% found just once. The specimen was peripheral blood. This TCR was sampled from a man between 60 and 75 years old with active or convalescent COVID-19.

The CDR3 nucleotides are TGTGCCAGCAGTTTGTGGGGGGACAATGAGCAGTTCTTC. It encodes CASSLWGDNEQFF. J is TRBJ2-1 and V is TRBV6-5; D may be TRBD2 (6 bases). V lost 4 bases and J lost 5, with 9 bases in between. This CDR3 spans 13 amino acids. Germline V gene sequence: CDR1 MNHEY, CDR2 SVGAGI.